The 28 T cell receptor beta chains given below trace back to one sample, sequenced in a study of cytomegalovirus exposure and HLA in healthy donors. A multiplex PCR was run with 60 Vbeta primers and 13 Jbeta primers. The repertoire was sequenced with immunoSEQ multiplex PCR; TCRdb's copy has only in-frame clones and lacks some. The repertoire has 120,000 to 150,000 clones, around four fifths of them found once; the top ten carry approximately 3.6%. Input material: PBMCs. These receptors were obtained from a male donor in good health and CMV-seronegative.

The chain links TRBV14 to TRBJ2-3; D not resolved. The length of the CDR3 is 13 residues. Germline CDR1 and CDR2: SGHDN and FVKESK. Trimming shortened V by 5 bases and J by 6 bases, and 12 bases separated the two germline ends. The CDR3 DNA sequence: TGTGCCAGCAGCATCCTTATTATGGATACGCAGTATTTT. Amino acid sequence: CASSILIMDTQYF. The full variable domain, its missing parts supplied by reference TRBV14 and TRBJ2-3, is EAGVTQFPSHSVIEKGQTVTLRCDPISGHDNLYWYRRVMGKEIKFLLHFVKESKQDESGMPNNRFLAERTGGTYSTLKVQPAELEDSGVYFCASSILIMDTQYFGPGTRLTVL.

The V call is TRBV7-9, the J call TRBJ1-1; 8 bases are a match to TRBD1. V was pared by 7 bases and J by 4 bases, with 5 bases of the junction left unmatched. The CDR3 has 13 amino acids. Germline CDR1 reads SEHNR; CDR2 reads FQNEAQ (reference sequence). As DNA, the CDR3 is TGTGCCAGCATCCGCGACAGGGGCACTGAAGCTTTCTTT. This encodes CASIRDRGTEAFF.

The chain combines TRBV2 with TRBJ2-2, with TRBD2 matching 8 bases. With 6 bases clipped from V and 3 bases from J, the junction kept 6 bases outside the gene matches. This CDR3 has 15 amino acids. Germline assignment: CDR1 SNHLY and CDR2 FYNNEI. The CDR3 DNA follows: TGTGCCAGCAGAGCTACTAGCGGTGACACCGGGGAGCTGTTTTTT. This translates into CASRATSGDTGELFF.

This chain links TRBV7-2 with TRBJ1-2, with TRBD1 matching over 10 bases. The germline gives CDR1 SGHTA, CDR2 FQGNSA. With 5 bases clipped from V and 4 bases from J, the junction kept 10 bases outside the gene matches. CDR3 size: 16 residues. CDR3 residues: CASSTRDRGIGYGYTF. For the CDR3, the DNA is TGTGCCAGCAGCACAAGGGACAGGGGTATAGGCTATGGCTACACCTTC. Full variable domain (rest looked up from reference TRBV7-2 and TRBJ1-2): GAGVSQSPSNKVTEKGKDVELRCDPISGHTALYWYRQSLGQGLEFLIYFQGNSAPDKSGLPSDRFSAERTGGSVSTLTIQRTQQEDSAVYLCASSTRDRGIGYGYTFGSGTRLTVV.

The chain uses TRBV19 and TRBJ2-5; D unclear. Trimming removed 2 bases from V and 3 bases from J, with 7 bases in between. The CDR3 has 13 residues. The V gene's germline CDR1 is LNHDA and CDR2 SQIVND (reference sequence). Here the CDR3 reads CASSIRQKETQYF. CDR3 in DNA: TGTGCCAGTAGTATACGTCAGAAAGAGACCCAGTACTTC.

The chain uses TRBV28 and TRBJ1-5; D is unclear. This CDR3 is 13 amino acids long. Trimming removed 6 bases from V and 6 bases from J, with 12 bases in between. Germline lookup yields CDR1 MDHEN and CDR2 SYDVKM. The CDR3 is CASRIEGSQPQHF. For the CDR3, the DNA is TGTGCCAGCAGAATCGAAGGGAGTCAGCCCCAGCATTTT.

This clone has a handful of counts. The chain joins TRBV4-2 to TRBJ2-2; 11 bases line up with TRBD2. The CDR3 runs to 16 residues. J lost 5 bases, V lost 4 bases, and 6 bases had no gene match. The V gene's germline CDR1 is LGHNA and CDR2 YNFKEQ. The CDR3 loop reads CASSPPTSGKTGELFF. CDR3 bases: TGTGCCAGCAGCCCCCCGACTAGCGGGAAAACCGGGGAGCTGTTTTTT.

The chain links TRBV6-5 to TRBJ1-2, with 7 bases fitting TRBD1. The CDR3 loop spans 14 amino acids. Losses at the gene ends were 4 bases for V and 2 bases for J; bases not matched to a gene: 4. CDR1 and CDR2 (germline): MNHEY, SVGAGI. CDR3: CASSSPTGNYGYTF. CDR3 DNA sequence: TGTGCCAGCAGTTCCCCGACAGGGAACTATGGCTACACCTTC.

The chain has TRBV7-9 and TRBJ2-7, with 11 bases fitting TRBD1. Trimming cost V 5 bases and J 2 bases; bases outside gene matches: 8. Germline V gene sequence: CDR1 SEHNR, CDR2 FQNEAQ (reference sequence). The CDR3 sequence is 16 residues long. The CDR3 nucleotides are TGTGCCAGCAGCCCCCGGGACAGGGGGACCACCTACGAGCAGTACTTC. It specifies CASSPRDRGTTYEQYF. The variable domain in full, completed from reference TRBV7-9 and TRBJ2-7, reads DTGVSQNPRHKITKRGQNVTFRCDPISEHNRLYWYRQTLGQGPEFLTYFQNEAQLEKSRLLSDRFSAERPKGSFSTLEIQRTEQGDSAMYLCASSPRDRGTTYEQYFGPGTRLTVT.

The V gene is TRBV18, the J gene TRBJ1-1; D is undetermined. The CDR3 length is 13 residues. CDR1 KGHSH and CDR2 LQKENI come from the germline V gene. Trimming pared 2 bases from V and 8 bases from J, leaving 12 bases between. CDR3 loop: CASSPAGNSEAFF. In DNA, the CDR3 is TGTGCCAGCTCACCAGCGGGAAACAGCGAAGCTTTCTTT.

V usage is TRBV12-5 and J usage is TRBJ2-7; 7 bases fit TRBD1. CDR3 size: 13 residues. CDR1 LGHNT and CDR2 FRNRAP come from the germline V gene. Losses at the gene ends were 4 bases for V and 6 bases for J; bases not matched to a gene: 6. In DNA, the CDR3 is TGTGCTAGTGGTTCCGGCCACAGGGGCGAGCAGTACTTC. Its translation: CASGSGHRGEQYF. Based on the CDR3 plus reference TRBV12-5 and TRBJ2-7, the full variable domain is DARVTQTPRHKVTEMGQEVTMRCQPILGHNTVFWYRQTMMQGLELLAYFRNRAPLDDSGMPKDRFSAEMPDATLATLKIQPSEPRDSAVYFCASGSGHRGEQYFGPGTRLTVT.

The J gene is TRBJ1-1, the V gene TRBV7-2; TRBD1 agrees at 9 bases. Trimming took 4 bases from V and 7 from J; bases not matched to a gene: 4. Germline CDR1 and CDR2: SGHTA and FQGNSA. The CDR3 has 13 residues. The CDR3 DNA reads TGTGCCAGCAGCTGGACAGGGGAAGGTGAAGCTTTCTTT. It is translated as CASSWTGEGEAFF.

The chain uses TRBV21-1 and TRBJ2-3; TRBD2, the D gene given by the table, was not confirmed from the DNA. TRBV21-1 constitutes a pseudogene. This CDR3 has 15 residues. The CDR3 here is CASSKNGCSGDTQYF. The CDR3 coding sequence is TGTGCCAGCAGCAAAAATGGGTGTAGCGGAGATACGCAGTATTTT.

The gene calls are TRBV19 and TRBJ1-5; 9 bases line up with TRBD1. The germline CDR1 and CDR2 sequences are LNHDA and SQIVND (reference sequence). V dropped 10 bases and J dropped 11; count of bases not matched to a gene: 24. The CDR3 spans 17 residues. DNA of the CDR3: TGTGCCACTAACCCAGGGACAGGGAGCCCTACTACATATGCCCAGCATTTT. Its translation: CATNPGTGSPTTYAQHF.

The DNA of the CDR3 is TGTGCCAGCTCGCCCGGACAGGGCCCCGTCTACGAGCAGTACTTC. It codes for CASSPGQGPVYEQYF. V usage is TRBV18 and J usage is TRBJ2-7; TRBD1 matches 8 bases. V lost 6 bases and J lost 3; bases outside the gene matches: 10. This CDR3 contains 15 residues. Looked up from germline, CDR1 is KGHSH and CDR2 is LQKENI.

Of note for this clone: The same CDR3 arises from other DNA sequences in this sample as well. V gene TRBV28 combines with J gene TRBJ1-2; D not resolved. This CDR3 comprises 14 residues. Germline CDR1 reads MDHEN; CDR2 reads SYDVKM. Deletions cut 5 bases from V and 4 bases from J, with 14 bases between. In DNA form, the CDR3 reads TGTGCCAGCAGTCTGCTGGGCAGTCTCTATGGCTACACCTTC. As protein: CASSLLGSLYGYTF.

The rearrangement joins TRBV6-1 to TRBJ2-2; TRBD1 matches 7 bases. Germline CDR1 MNHNS, CDR2 SASEGT. J was trimmed by 2 bases and V by 4 bases; bases with no gene match: 4. The CDR3 totals 15 residues. The CDR3 sequence: CASSVGTVNTGELFF. CDR3 nucleotide sequence: TGTGCCAGCAGTGTAGGGACAGTAAACACCGGGGAGCTGTTTTTT.

This clone appeared a few times. V is TRBV27 and J is TRBJ2-1, with a weak D call TRBD2 (5 bases). This CDR3 spans 14 amino acids. From germline, CDR1 is MNHEY and CDR2 SMNVEV (reference sequence). Trimming removed 6 bases at V and 1 base at J, with 10 bases between. The DNA for the CDR3 is TGTGCCAGCAGCCCCCGGGGATCCTACAATGAGCAGTTCTTC. The encoded protein is CASSPRGSYNEQFF.

This clone was detected a few times. V is TRBV14 and J is TRBJ2-1; D is possibly TRBD1 (6 bases). The germline gives CDR1 SGHDN, CDR2 FVKESK. There are 16 residues in the CDR3. V lost 1 base and J lost 6, with 16 bases in between. Here the CDR3 reads CASSQGDRFLPNEQFF. The CDR3 nucleotides are TGTGCCAGCAGCCAAGGTGACAGGTTTCTCCCCAATGAGCAGTTCTTC.

The chain employs TRBV7-9 and TRBJ2-1; 9 bases line up with TRBD2. CDR3 length equals 13 residues. The ends lost 5 bases at V and 9 bases at J; junction bases unmatched: 5. In germline, CDR1 is SEHNR, CDR2 FQNEAQ (reference sequence). The CDR3 nucleotides read TGTGCCAGCAGCCCCGGGCGGGGGGGTGAGCAGTTCTTC. Translated, it gives CASSPGRGGEQFF.

The chain joins TRBV7-9 to TRBJ2-1, with D tentatively TRBD1 (6 bases). The CDR3 length is 15 residues. Per the germline V gene, CDR1 is SEHNR and CDR2 is FQNEAQ (reference sequence). Trimming pared 1 base from V and 2 bases from J, leaving 9 bases between. The CDR3 sequence is CASSLGGQTYNEQFF. The DNA of the CDR3 is TGTGCCAGCAGCTTAGGAGGACAGACCTACAATGAGCAGTTCTTC.

The rearrangement uses TRBV4-1 and TRBJ2-5, with TRBD1 matching 10 bases. The DNA end lines up better with TRBJ2-7; the J call may be wrong. CDR1 and CDR2 from the germline V gene are MGHRA and YSYEKL. The CDR3 is made up of 15 amino acids. The CDR3 spells CASSHSGTGDYEQYF. The CDR3 DNA sequence: TGCGCCAGCAGCCATTCCGGGACAGGGGACTACGAGCAGTACTTC.

This clone showed up just once. The chain employs TRBV10-1 and TRBJ1-5, with D perhaps TRBD1 (5 bases). The CDR3 runs 12 residues. The V end lost 9 bases, the J end lost 7 bases, and 13 bases lay between the germline ends. Germline V gene sequence: CDR1 WNHNN, CDR2 SYGVQD (reference sequence). The chain's CDR3 is CARGTSSQPQHF. CDR3 coding DNA: TGCGCCAGGGGGACTTCGTCCCAGCCCCAGCATTTT.

In this sample, this clone turned up a few times. This chain joins TRBV5-6 and TRBJ2-7; TRBD1 matches 10 bases. The junction had 1 base not matched to a gene; V was cut back by 2 bases and J by 2 bases. CDR3 length: 14 residues. Germline CDR1 and CDR2: SGHDT and YYEEEE. CDR3 bases: TGTGCCAGCAGCTTCGGGACAGGGGCCTACGAGCAGTACTTC. Its translation: CASSFGTGAYEQYF.

The genes are TRBV28 and TRBJ1-2, with 11 bases lining up with TRBD1. Trimming at V came to 2 bases and at J to 5 bases, leaving 4 bases not matched to a gene. There are 15 residues in the CDR3. In germline, CDR1 is MDHEN, CDR2 SYDVKM. This chain's CDR3 is CASSLGDRGKYGYTF. The CDR3 bases are TGTGCCAGCAGTTTAGGGGACAGGGGGAAATATGGCTACACCTTC.

This chain connects TRBV14 to TRBJ2-7; possibly TRBD2 for D (6 bases). Germline values: CDR1 SGHDN, CDR2 FVKESK. The ends were cut back, 1 base at V and 6 bases at J, with 25 bases in the middle. The CDR3 runs to 18 residues. This CDR3 reads CASSQVFTPRLDAVEQYF. CDR3 nucleotides: TGTGCCAGCAGCCAAGTCTTCACCCCCAGACTAGATGCCGTCGAGCAGTACTTC.

The J gene is TRBJ2-7, the V gene TRBV5-4; D is undetermined. Trimming took 4 bases from V and 3 from J, leaving 5 bases between them. The CDR3 is made up of 11 amino acids. The germline CDR1 and CDR2 sequences are SGHNT and YYREEE (reference sequence). The CDR3 DNA reads TGTGCCAGCAGCAGCAACTACGAGCAGTACTTC. It translates to CASSSNYEQYF.

The chain combines TRBV5-1 with TRBJ2-1; D not certain. CDR3 size: 17 residues. Germline V gives CDR1 SGHRS, CDR2 YFSETQ. Trimming cost V 1 base and J 0 bases, with 14 bases left between them. The CDR3 coding sequence is TGCGCCAGCAGCTTGAATCCGGGTACAAGCTCCTACAATGAGCAGTTCTTC. Amino acids: CASSLNPGTSSYNEQFF.